Following are 7 T cell receptor beta chains from one sample sequenced in a study of CD8 T cells in ankylosing spondylitis. TCRdb passed the 5' RACE reads through MiXCR, listing each CDR3 protein once. In the table there are some 340,000 distinct CDR3 sequences, roughly 14% of which are singletons. The sample was blood, either unsorted or a sorted T cell fraction (not recorded which). The receptor set was obtained from a male donor with ankylosing spondylitis or in good health (not recorded which).

This clonotype was detected only a few times. This chain links TRBV5-1 with TRBJ2-1; D unresolved. Germline-derived CDR1 and CDR2 are SGHRS and YFSETQ. The ends were cut back, 7 bases at V and 2 bases at J, with 10 bases in the middle. The CDR3 is made up of 13 amino acids. The CDR3 here is CASSGLTYNEQFF. The DNA of the CDR3 is TGCGCCAGCTCCGGCCTCACCTACAATGAGCAGTTCTTC.

V usage is TRBV10-3 and J usage is TRBJ1-1, with D perhaps TRBD1 (5 bases). Germline V lookup: CDR1 ENHRY, CDR2 SYGVKD. The CDR3 consists of 11 residues. The V end lost 8 bases, the J end lost 5 bases, and 9 bases lay between the germline ends. The CDR3 loop reads CAIARGTEAFF. The CDR3 bases are TGTGCCATCGCGCGGGGGACTGAAGCTTTCTTT.

This sequence joins TRBV7-9 and TRBJ1-4; no definite D call. CDR1 is SEHNR and CDR2 is FQNEAQ in the germline V gene (reference sequence). V lost 3 bases, J lost 5 bases, and 4 bases lay in between. The CDR3 runs to 12 residues. CDR3 DNA: TGTGCCAGCAGCTTGCGAAATGAAAAACTGTTTTTT. Protein sequence: CASSLRNEKLFF.

V and J are TRBV4-1 and TRBJ2-7; 10 nucleotides agree with TRBD1. Germline V CDR1 and CDR2: MGHRA, YSYEKL. J gave up 2 bases and V 8 bases, and 3 bases lay outside the gene matches. This CDR3 spans 13 amino acids. The CDR3 nucleotides are TGCGCCAGCGGACAGGGGGAGCCCTACGAGCAGTACTTC. Amino acids: CASGQGEPYEQYF.

This clonotype was seen more than once but under ten times. This chain joins TRBV27 and TRBJ2-7; 10 bases agree with TRBD1. This CDR3 is 14 amino acids long. CDR1 is MNHEY, CDR2 SMNVEV, per germline (reference sequence). After removal of 2 bases from V and 6 bases from J, the junction contained 4 bases not matched to a gene. The CDR3 DNA is TGTGCCAGCAGTTTACGACAGGGGGCGGTCGAGCAGTACTTC. It codes for CASSLRQGAVEQYF.

This clonotype has only a few counts. The V gene is TRBV6-5, the J gene TRBJ2-7; D remains unclear. This CDR3 comprises 15 residues. CDR1 and CDR2 from the germline V gene are MNHEY and SVGAGI. Deletions cut 4 bases from V and 2 bases from J, with 15 bases between. CDR3: CASSSTAYSPYEQYF. DNA of the CDR3: TGTGCCAGCAGTTCCACAGCCTACAGCCCCTACGAGCAGTACTTC.

This clonotype was recorded many times. This sequence joins TRBV29-1 and TRBJ2-7; no clear D. CDR3 length equals 11 residues. Trimming took off 3 bases at V and 3 bases at J, with 6 bases between the two ends. Germline CDR1 SQVTM, CDR2 ANQGSEA. The CDR3 DNA reads as TGCAGCGTTGACGAAGGCTACGAGCAGTACTTC. It specifies CSVDEGYEQYF.